This passage covers 14 T cell receptor beta chains from one sample sequenced in a study of glioma-infiltrating T cells after dendritic cell vaccination. Measured with immunoSEQ multiplex PCR; TCRdb has only the in-frame clones, and not every one. The sample contains 90,000 to 140,000 clones, nearly 90% of which appear only once. As to time point: after dendritic cell vaccination, including at tumor progression/relapse. The sequenced sample was blood, obtained after dendritic cell vaccination. These receptors were collected from a human donor with glioblastoma.

This chain links TRBV5-6 with TRBJ1-5; D gene ambiguous. Trimming stripped 4 bases from V and 6 bases from J, with 8 bases between. The V gene's germline CDR1 is SGHDT and CDR2 YYEEEE. The CDR3 has 12 residues. CDR3 amino acids: CASSTPTQPQHF. In nucleotides, the CDR3 is TGTGCCAGCAGCACTCCCACTCAGCCCCAGCATTTT.

The chain links TRBV11-2 to TRBJ2-5; a possible D gene is TRBD1 (5 bases). Between the trimmed V and J ends, which lost 1 base and 0 bases, there was a span of 9 bases. CDR3 length: 15 amino acids. CDR1 is SGHAT and CDR2 is FQNNGV in the germline V gene. The CDR3 DNA reads TGTGCCAGCAGCTTAGGGACAACGTACCAAGAGACCCAGTACTTC. Protein: CASSLGTTYQETQYF.

The chain recombines TRBV11-2 with TRBJ1-2, with D perhaps TRBD1 (6 bases). CDR1 SGHAT and CDR2 FQNNGV come from the germline V gene. The CDR3 consists of 12 residues. V was clipped by 6 bases and J by 8 bases, with 13 bases between them. CDR3 protein: CASSGQSGGYTF. CDR3 nucleotides: TGTGCCAGCAGTGGACAGTCGGGGGGCTACACCTTC. The entire variable domain, with the rest obtained from reference TRBV11-2 and TRBJ1-2, is as follows: EAGVAQSPRYKIIEKRQSVAFWCNPISGHATLYWYQQILGQGPKLLIQFQNNGVVDDSQLPKDRFSAERLKGVDSTLKIQPAKLEDSAVYLCASSGQSGGYTFGSGTRLTVV.

This chain links TRBV6-5 with TRBJ2-7; 10 positions agree with TRBD1. The junction had 6 bases not matched to a gene; V was cut back by 5 bases and J by 5 bases. Per the germline V gene, CDR1 is MNHEY and CDR2 is SVGAGI. The CDR3 contains 14 residues. In DNA form, the CDR3 reads TGTGCCAGCAGTCGGGACAGGGGACCAAACGAGCAGTACTTC. Its translation: CASSRDRGPNEQYF.

As to this clone: Other nucleotide sequences in the sample specify the same CDR3. The chain employs TRBV6-1 and TRBJ2-3, with D unclear. The CDR3 sequence is 13 residues long. Germline lookup yields CDR1 MNHNS and CDR2 SASEGT. Trimming stripped 5 bases from V and 1 base from J, with 7 bases between. The CDR3 sequence is CASSRQGTDTQYF. The CDR3 nucleotides read TGTGCCAGCAGTCGGCAGGGCACAGATACGCAGTATTTT.

The gene calls are TRBV30 and TRBJ2-7; D unclear. The CDR3 runs to 14 residues. Looked up from germline, CDR1 is GTSNPN and CDR2 is SVGIG (reference sequence). V lost 1 base and J 3 bases, leaving 13 bases between the germline ends. CDR3 in amino acids: CAWSGLEGIYEQYF. The CDR3 DNA follows: TGTGCCTGGAGTGGGCTAGAAGGTATCTACGAGCAGTACTTC.

V usage is TRBV2 and J usage is TRBJ1-1; the D is unclear. The ends were cut back, 4 bases at V and 5 bases at J, with 8 bases in the middle. The germline V gene encodes CDR1 SNHLY and CDR2 FYNNEI. The CDR3 covers 12 residues. For the CDR3, the DNA is TGTGCCAGCAGTGCAGATAAGACTGAAGCTTTCTTT. This translates into CASSADKTEAFF.

This clone was seen more than once but under ten times. This chain joins TRBV11-2 and TRBJ2-2; 11 bases match TRBD2. Trimming took 5 bases from V and 7 from J; bases not matched to a gene: 15. This CDR3 contains 18 residues. Germline V lookup: CDR1 SGHAT, CDR2 FQNNGV. The CDR3 sequence: CASSSVRASGGRGGELFF. The DNA for the CDR3 is TGTGCCAGCAGCAGTGTTCGGGCTAGCGGGGGGCGGGGCGGGGAGCTGTTTTTT. The full variable domain, rest sourced from reference TRBV11-2 and TRBJ2-2, is EAGVAQSPRYKIIEKRQSVAFWCNPISGHATLYWYQQILGQGPKLLIQFQNNGVVDDSQLPKDRFSAERLKGVDSTLKIQPAKLEDSAVYLCASSSVRASGGRGGELFFGEGSRLTVL.

The chain carries TRBV25-1 and TRBJ2-7; D possibly corresponds to TRBD1 (6 bases). The CDR3 sequence is 14 residues long. Germline CDR1 is MGHDK and CDR2 is SYGVNS. Trimming removed 3 bases at V and 0 bases at J, with 9 bases between. This CDR3 reads CASSDSGHSYEQYF. CDR3 bases: TGTGCCAGCAGTGACTCGGGACACTCCTACGAGCAGTACTTC.

The chain uses TRBV9 and TRBJ1-1, with TRBD1 matching 11 bases. CDR3 size: 14 residues. J lost 5 bases, V lost 3 bases, and 3 bases had no gene match. Germline CDR1 SGDLS, CDR2 YYNGEE. This CDR3 reads CASSAGQGATEAFF. Written as DNA, the CDR3 is TGTGCCAGCAGCGCCGGACAGGGGGCGACTGAAGCTTTCTTT.

The rearrangement joins TRBV7-3 to TRBJ2-6; tentatively, D is TRBD2 (6 bases). Germline V gene sequence: CDR1 SGHTA, CDR2 FQGTGA. Trimming pared 6 bases from V and 1 base from J, leaving 7 bases between. The CDR3 is 14 amino acids. The CDR3 bases are TGTGCCAGCAGGGAGGGGTCTGGGGCCAACGTCCTGACTTTC. As protein: CASREGSGANVLTF.

The gene calls are TRBV7-2 and TRBJ2-3; D gene unclear. Germline V gene lookup returns CDR1 SGHTA and CDR2 FQGNSA. The CDR3 consists of 14 residues. V lost 4 bases and J lost 0, with 8 bases in between. This CDR3 is CASSSQQSTDTQYF. CDR3 coding DNA: TGTGCCAGCAGCTCACAGCAGAGCACAGATACGCAGTATTTT.

V gene TRBV5-4 combines with J gene TRBJ2-5; 9 nucleotides line up with TRBD1. CDR3 length: 20 amino acids. Per the germline V gene, CDR1 is SGHNT and CDR2 is YYREEE (reference sequence). J lost 2 bases, V lost 1 base, and 18 bases had no gene match. The DNA for the CDR3 is TGTGCCAGCAGCTTGATTCGGACAGGGGCCGGGAAAGGGCCTCAAGAGACCCAGTACTTC. Protein sequence: CASSLIRTGAGKGPQETQYF.

Remarks on this clone: Other DNA sequences in this sample translate to the same CDR3. The chain is built from TRBV27 and TRBJ1-1; D is ambiguous. V was clipped by 5 bases and J by 1 base, with 8 bases between them. The CDR3 loop spans 13 amino acids. Germline V gene sequence: CDR1 MNHEY, CDR2 SMNVEV (reference sequence). DNA for the CDR3: TGTGCCAGCAGTCGTAGAGGGAACACTGAAGCTTTCTTT. Protein sequence: CASSRRGNTEAFF.